The following is a T cell receptor (beta chain) sequence with its context. Germline CDR1 reads LNHNV; CDR2 reads YYDKDF (reference sequence). V shed 0 bases and J shed 2 bases, with 12 bases lying between them. This CDR3 is built from 16 residues. This entry is derived from a study of T cell changes during pregnancy in multiple sclerosis. TCRdb's copy holds only in-frame clones and misses some; the assay was immunoSEQ multiplex PCR. The table includes about 48,000 clones, 85% to 95% detected once. Sequencing used CD4+ T cells from peripheral blood mononuclear cells, obtained in the second trimester of pregnancy. The receptor comes from a female donor in good health, enrolled as a control in a pregnancy study. The chain uses TRBV15 and TRBJ2-3, with D unresolved. The CDR3 DNA sequence: TGTGCCACCAGCAGAGATCCCGCAGATAACACAGATACGCAGTATTTT. It translates to CATSRDPADNTDTQYF.